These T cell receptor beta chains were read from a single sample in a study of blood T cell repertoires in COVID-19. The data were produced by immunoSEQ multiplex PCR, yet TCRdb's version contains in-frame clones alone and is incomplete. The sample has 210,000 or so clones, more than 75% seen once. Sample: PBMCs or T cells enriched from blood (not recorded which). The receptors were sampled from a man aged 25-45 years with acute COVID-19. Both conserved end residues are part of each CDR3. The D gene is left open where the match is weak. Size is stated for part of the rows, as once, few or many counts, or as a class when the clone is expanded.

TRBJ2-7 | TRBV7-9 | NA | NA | CASSSPHRAYEQYF | TGTGCCAGCAGCTCCCCCCACCGGGCCTACGAGCAGTACTTC
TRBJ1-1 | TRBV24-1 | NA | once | CATSGGDGSSTEAFF | TGTGCCACCAGTGGGGGAGACGGAAGCTCTACTGAAGCTTTCTTT
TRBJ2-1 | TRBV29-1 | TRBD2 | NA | CSVTSGSSYNEQFF | TGCAGCGTCACTAGCGGAAGCTCCTACAATGAGCAGTTCTTC
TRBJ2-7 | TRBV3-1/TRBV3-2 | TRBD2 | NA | CASSPRERGHYEQYF | TGTGCCAGCAGCCCGCGAGAGCGGGGCCACTACGAGCAGTACTTC
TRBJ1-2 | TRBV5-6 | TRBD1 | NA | CASSKGQGIRGYTF | TGTGCCAGCAGCAAGGGACAGGGGATACGGGGCTACACCTTC
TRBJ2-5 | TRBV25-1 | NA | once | CASSDPGRQTQYF | TGTGCCAGCAGTGATCCAGGGAGGCAGACCCAGTACTTC
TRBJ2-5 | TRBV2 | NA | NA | CASSGGSRNQKETQYF | TGTGCCAGCAGTGGAGGGTCGAGGAACCAAAAAGAGACCCAGTACTTC
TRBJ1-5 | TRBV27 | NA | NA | CASSFTGGVNQPQHF | TGTGCCAGCAGTTTCACTGGGGGGGTTAATCAGCCCCAGCATTTT
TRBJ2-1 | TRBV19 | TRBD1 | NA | CASSIHFLRLQGDHNEQFF | TGTGCCAGTAGTATACATTTCCTTAGATTGCAGGGGGACCACAATGAGCAGTTCTTC
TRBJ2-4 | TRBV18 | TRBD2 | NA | CASSPVRGGAAGNIQYF | TGTGCCAGCTCACCGGTTCGCGGGGGGGCGGCTGGAAACATTCAGTACTTC
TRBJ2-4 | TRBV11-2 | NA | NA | CASSLNSVLIAKNIQYF | TGTGCCAGCAGCTTAAATTCGGTACTTATAGCCAAAAACATTCAGTACTTC
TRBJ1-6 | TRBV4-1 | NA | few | CASSQAAGIVYNSPLHF | TGCGCCAGCAGCCAAGCCGCAGGGATAGTCTATAATTCACCCCTCCACTTT
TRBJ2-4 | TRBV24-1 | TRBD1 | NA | CATSDQGAVKNIQYF | TGTGCCACCAGTGATCAGGGGGCAGTCAAAAACATTCAGTACTTC
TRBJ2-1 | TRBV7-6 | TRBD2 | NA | CASTLAGGSYNEQFF | TGTGCCAGTACTCTAGCGGGGGGGTCCTACAATGAGCAGTTCTTC
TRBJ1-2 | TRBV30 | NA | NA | CAWSVLHGYTF | TGTGCCTGGAGTGTACTCCATGGCTACACCTTC